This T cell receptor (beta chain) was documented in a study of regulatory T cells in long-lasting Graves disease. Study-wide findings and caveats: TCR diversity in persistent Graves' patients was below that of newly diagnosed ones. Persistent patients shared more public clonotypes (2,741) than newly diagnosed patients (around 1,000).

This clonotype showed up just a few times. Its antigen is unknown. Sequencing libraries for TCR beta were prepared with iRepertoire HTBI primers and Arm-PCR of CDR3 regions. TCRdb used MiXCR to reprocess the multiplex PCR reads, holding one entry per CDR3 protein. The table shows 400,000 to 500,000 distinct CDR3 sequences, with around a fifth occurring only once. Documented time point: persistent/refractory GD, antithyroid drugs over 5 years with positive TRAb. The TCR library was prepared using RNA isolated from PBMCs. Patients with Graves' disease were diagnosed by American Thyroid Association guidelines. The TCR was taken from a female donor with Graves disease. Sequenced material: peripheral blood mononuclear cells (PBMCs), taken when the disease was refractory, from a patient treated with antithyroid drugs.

CDR3 loop: CASSALTDTQYF. CDR3 coding DNA: TGTGCCAGCAGCGCCCTTACAGATACGCAGTATTTT. The chain has TRBV11-2 and TRBJ2-3; no reliable D call. There are 12 residues in the CDR3. Germline values: CDR1 SGHAT, CDR2 FQNNGV. Deletions cut 5 bases from V and 3 bases from J, with 6 bases between.